This T cell receptor beta chain was sequenced for a study of control samples from healthy donors and cancer patients. Germline V gene data show CDR1 as LNHNV and CDR2 as YYDKDF (reference sequence). This CDR3 has 17 residues. The V gene end was trimmed by 0 bases and the J gene end by 7 bases; junction bases not matched to a gene: 12. This clone was seen once. The data were produced by immunoSEQ multiplex PCR, yet TCRdb's version contains in-frame clones alone and is incomplete. The sample lists 120,000 or so clones; about 88% were seen once. The clonotype originates from a young man in good health. What was sequenced was blood. The V call is TRBV15, the J call TRBJ2-4; 7 bases are shared with TRBD1. The CDR3 spells CATSRDLGAKTGNIQYF. In nucleotides, the CDR3 is TGTGCCACCAGCAGAGATCTGGGGGCCAAGACAGGGAACATTCAGTACTTC.